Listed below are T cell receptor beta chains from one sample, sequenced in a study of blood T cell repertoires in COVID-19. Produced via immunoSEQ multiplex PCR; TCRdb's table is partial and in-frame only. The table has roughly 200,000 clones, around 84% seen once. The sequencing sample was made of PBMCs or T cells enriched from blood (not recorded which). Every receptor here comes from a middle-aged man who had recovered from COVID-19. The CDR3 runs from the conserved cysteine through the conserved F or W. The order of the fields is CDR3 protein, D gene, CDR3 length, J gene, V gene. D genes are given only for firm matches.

CASSLAALKGGISYEQYF TRBD2 18 TRBJ2-7 TRBV5-1
CASSETGVNQPQHF TRBD1 14 TRBJ1-5 TRBV25-1
CASSLPQSRGTQYF . 14 TRBJ2-3 TRBV28
CASIIDSGANVLTF . 14 TRBJ2-6 TRBV7-9
CATTTSTGGGYEQYF TRBD1 15 TRBJ2-7 TRBV28
CASGLEQGALRTEAFF TRBD1 16 TRBJ1-1 TRBV12-5
CATSRDAGGPDTQYF TRBD2 15 TRBJ2-3 TRBV15
CASSEWIGGSQPQHF . 15 TRBJ1-5 TRBV6-1
CATSRDLVPDGQRGYTF . 17 TRBJ1-2 TRBV15
CASSSDSGTNYNEQFF TRBD2 16 TRBJ2-1 TRBV7-9
CASSPGQYNEQFF TRBD1 13 TRBJ2-1 TRBV18
CSVTGTGYGYTF TRBD1 12 TRBJ1-2 TRBV29-1
CTSSQDRLEADYEQYF . 16 TRBJ2-7 TRBV1
CASSSQGTSGTGELFF TRBD2 16 TRBJ2-2 TRBV7-3
CASIDRASTGELFF TRBD1 14 TRBJ2-2 TRBV7-8
CASSLEAAGVSSYEQYF TRBD2 17 TRBJ2-7 TRBV11-2
CASSPSPKSETQYF . 14 TRBJ2-5 TRBV7-8
CASQSPYGYTF . 11 TRBJ1-2 TRBV6-8
CSVEDPRQNTIYF . 13 TRBJ1-3 TRBV29-1
CASSATRDKAFF . 12 TRBJ1-1 TRBV2
CASSYSLYEQYF . 12 TRBJ2-7 TRBV6-2/TRBV6-3
CASSSQVRGEQYF . 13 TRBJ2-7 TRBV5-4
CASSPQNNEQFF . 12 TRBJ2-1 TRBV18
CASSRQASNEKLFF . 14 TRBJ1-4 TRBV4-1
CASSLRTLYTEAFF . 14 TRBJ1-1 TRBV2
CASSLGEPNSPLHF . 14 TRBJ1-6 TRBV5-1
CASSDSSGRGTDTQYF TRBD2 16 TRBJ2-3 TRBV6-4
CASSTSGTIGGEQYF TRBD2 15 TRBJ2-7 TRBV9
CASSQTGSSYEQYF . 14 TRBJ2-7 TRBV7-9
CAWSLSLGQGAEKLFF TRBD1 16 TRBJ1-4 TRBV30
CASRWGTGRDEQYF TRBD1 14 TRBJ2-7 TRBV2
CAWSKKIRGGYEQYF . 15 TRBJ2-7 TRBV30
CASSYDRNTEAFF . 13 TRBJ1-1 TRBV19
CASSLRGEGEKLFF . 14 TRBJ1-4 TRBV4-1
CASSLAGGDEQYF TRBD2 13 TRBJ2-7 TRBV5-4
CASSLFGTGQETQYF TRBD1 15 TRBJ2-5 TRBV28
CASSLGSPQGAISYEQYF TRBD1 18 TRBJ2-7 TRBV5-1
CASSLGLGDNEQFF TRBD2 14 TRBJ2-1 TRBV7-2
CASSQEMAGRSETQYF . 16 TRBJ2-5 TRBV4-1
CASSAPRDSSYEQYF TRBD1 15 TRBJ2-7 TRBV28
CASSLLISSEQFF . 13 TRBJ2-1 TRBV12-3/TRBV12-4
CASRPGQGRQPQHF TRBD1 14 TRBJ1-5 TRBV6-5
CASSYSEGYNEQFF . 14 TRBJ2-1 TRBV6-5
CASSLVAGNEQFF . 13 TRBJ2-1 TRBV7-3